The clone carrying this T cell receptor beta chain showed up many times. Antigen: not known. The TCR beta cDNA libraries contained unique molecular identifiers. It was from roughly 1.1 to 9.2 million T cells that 500,000 or so cDNA molecules came. TCRdb re-derived calls from the PCR reads in MiXCR, one entry per CDR3 protein. The data hold roughly 730,000 distinct CDR3 sequences, with 25% to 30% observed a single time. The data originate from a study of post-analysis software for immune sequencing data. At the level of the study: The patients showed relapsing-remitting, secondary progressive and progressive-relapsing multiple sclerosis courses. Study outcomes and limitations: There was significantly lower normalized Chao1 diversity in multiple sclerosis patients than in controls. Controls had lower frequencies than patients of 4 or 5 TRBV segments, which included TRBV5-6, TRBV5-1 and TRBV20-1. Analysis by F measure revealed that same-batch samples clustered strongly together.

The CDR3 extends over 12 amino acids. The germline gives CDR1 LNHNV, CDR2 YYDKDF (reference sequence). The ends were cut back, 5 bases at V and 3 bases at J, with 7 bases in the middle. The sequencing input was blood. The chain carries TRBV15 and TRBJ1-2, with D hard to call. The source is a girl aged 5 to 17 with multiple sclerosis. CDR3: CATSRDDYGYTF. The CDR3 bases are TGTGCCACCAGCCGGGATGACTATGGCTACACCTTC.